The text below deals with one T cell receptor (beta chain). This specimen comes from a study of T-cell reconstitution after alpha-beta-depleted transplantation in children. Trimming removed 7 bases from V and 5 bases from J; junction bases left unmatched: 7. The length of the CDR3 is 14 residues. Germline CDR1 is KGHSH and CDR2 is LQKENI. The authors prepared the TCRbeta library with unique molecular identifiers. TCRdb redid the calling of the PCR reads with MiXCR, one entry per CDR3 protein. The table lists roughly 180,000 distinct CDR3 sequences, more than 12% of them singletons. Sample: PBMCs from the stem cell graft donor, taken from the stem cell graft. The J gene is TRBJ2-2, the V gene TRBV18, with 7 bases fitting TRBD1. The receptor's source is a human donor who donated a stem cell graft to a child with acute lymphoblastic leukemia. CDR3 nucleotides: TGTGCCAGCTTCCGGGACAGAGAAACCGGGGAGCTGTTTTTT. This encodes CASFRDRETGELFF. The complete variable domain, with remaining parts taken from reference TRBV18 and TRBJ2-2, reads NAGVMQNPRHLVRRRGQEARLRCSPMKGHSHVYWYRQLPEEGLKFMVYLQKENIIDESGMPKERFSAEFPKEGPSILRIQQVVRGDSAAYFCASFRDRETGELFFGEGSRLTVL.